A single sample is the source of the 31 T cell receptor beta chains below, sequenced in a study of cytomegalovirus exposure and HLA in healthy donors. Primers: 60 Vbeta forward and 13 Jbeta reverse. Clones were sequenced by immunoSEQ multiplex PCR, and TCRdb holds only the in-frame ones, with some missing. Here the sample table reports 100,000 to 150,000 clones. The sample was PBMCs. These TCRs come from a woman in her thirties or forties in good health and CMV-seropositive.

The CDR3 nucleotides read TGCAGCGTTGGGCAGGGGCCTGGGGCCAACGTCCTGACTTTC. Translating gives CSVGQGPGANVLTF. The chain combines TRBV29-1 with TRBJ2-6, with a weak D call TRBD1 (6 bases). CDR1 is SQVTM, CDR2 ANQGSEA, per germline. The CDR3 runs to 14 residues. The V and J ends lost 4 bases and 2 bases respectively, with 9 bases between them.

This CDR3 reads CASSVMGEKLFF. CDR3 bases: TGTGCCAGCAGCGTAATGGGCGAAAAACTGTTTTTT. The V gene is TRBV9, the J gene TRBJ1-4; D unclear. The CDR3 is made up of 12 amino acids. Germline values: CDR1 SGDLS, CDR2 YYNGEE. With 1 base removed from V and 8 bases from J, the gap between germline ends came to 6 bases. The full variable domain, in which reference TRBV9 and TRBJ1-4 provide the parts outside the CDR3, is DSGVTQTPKHLITATGQRVTLRCSPRSGDLSVYWYQQSLDQGLQFLIQYYNGEERAKGNILERFSAQQFPDLHSELNLSSLELGDSALYFCASSVMGEKLFFGSGTQLSVL.

This sequence joins TRBV2 and TRBJ2-1, with 11 bases that match TRBD2. Per germline, CDR1 SNHLY and CDR2 FYNNEI. The CDR3 contains 14 residues. The trim removed 4 bases at V and 9 bases at J, leaving 5 bases unmatched. This chain's CDR3 is CASSGLAGSVEQFF. Here the CDR3 DNA reads TGTGCCAGCAGTGGACTAGCGGGATCAGTTGAGCAGTTCTTC.

The rearrangement uses TRBV27 and TRBJ2-7; TRBD2 might be the D (6 bases). The CDR3 spans 13 residues. V was trimmed by 7 bases and J by 3 bases, leaving 13 bases between them. From germline, CDR1 is MNHEY and CDR2 SMNVEV (reference sequence). CDR3 sequence: CASNRGRSYEQYF. Written as DNA, the CDR3 is TGTGCCAGCAATCGAGGGAGGAGCTACGAGCAGTACTTC.

The chain combines TRBV19 with TRBJ2-7; TRBD2 aligns across 10 bases. The junction had 8 bases not matched to a gene; V was cut back by 5 bases and J by 1 base. The CDR3 has 16 residues. In germline, CDR1 is LNHDA, CDR2 SQIVND (reference sequence). This chain's CDR3 is CASSHATSGVSYEQYF. For the CDR3, the DNA is TGTGCCAGTAGTCACGCAACTAGCGGGGTGTCCTACGAGCAGTACTTC.

This chain uses TRBV18 with TRBJ2-1; 7 nucleotides align to TRBD2. Germline V gene data show CDR1 as KGHSH and CDR2 as LQKENI. The CDR3 length is 17 residues. Losses at the gene ends were 2 bases for V and 4 bases for J; bases not matched to a gene: 11. CDR3 in amino acids: CASSPLPAGTTYNEQFF. The CDR3 DNA sequence: TGTGCCAGCTCACCATTGCCAGCCGGGACTACTTACAATGAGCAGTTCTTC.

This sequence joins TRBV5-6 and TRBJ2-5; TRBD2 matches 10 bases. J lost 11 bases, V lost 4 bases, and 17 bases had no gene match. The CDR3 is 16 amino acids. Germline CDR1 reads SGHDT; CDR2 reads YYEEEE. CDR3 in DNA: TGTGCCAGCAGCGGAACCGGGACTAGCGACTCTCGGGAGCAGTACTTC. This sequence encodes CASSGTGTSDSREQYF. The whole variable domain, filled in from reference TRBV5-6 and TRBJ2-5, reads DAGVTQSPTHLIKTRGQQVTLRCSPKSGHDTVSWYQQALGQGPQFIFQYYEEEERQRGNFPDRFSGHQFPNYSSELNVNALLLGDSALYLCASSGTGTSDSREQYFGPGTRLLVL.

The V call is TRBV18, the J call TRBJ2-3; 7 bases map to TRBD2. Germline V gene sequence: CDR1 KGHSH, CDR2 LQKENI. The CDR3 sequence is 15 residues long. Trimming at V came to 3 bases and at J to 2 bases, leaving 5 bases not matched to a gene. The CDR3 nucleotides are TGTGCCAGCTCACCGGGGGGGATGGACACAGATACGCAGTATTTT. It translates to CASSPGGMDTDTQYF.

The rearrangement links TRBV27 to TRBJ2-1; TRBD1 matches at 8 bases. The V and J ends lost 6 bases and 4 bases, in that order; junction bases with no gene match: 8. Germline lookup yields CDR1 MNHEY and CDR2 SMNVEV (reference sequence). CDR3 length: 15 amino acids. The CDR3 loop reads CASSLGQGAYNEQFF. Written as DNA, the CDR3 is TGTGCCAGCAGCCTCGGACAGGGAGCGTACAATGAGCAGTTCTTC.

The chain couples TRBV5-5 to TRBJ2-7, with D possibly matching TRBD1 (6 bases). Germline CDR1 and CDR2: SGHKS and YYEKEE (reference sequence). This CDR3 contains 16 residues. Trimming took off 4 bases at V and 2 bases at J, with 19 bases between the two ends. This CDR3 is CASSLTGTPPTYEQYF. CDR3 DNA: TGTGCCAGCAGCCTCACCGGGACACCACCGACCTACGAGCAGTACTTC. Full variable domain (rest looked up from reference TRBV5-5 and TRBJ2-7): DAGVTQSPTHLIKTRGQQVTLRCSPISGHKSVSWYQQVLGQGPQFIFQYYEKEERGRGNFPDRFSARQFPNYSSELNVNALLLGDSALYLCASSLTGTPPTYEQYFGPGTRLTVT.

This chain uses TRBV6-5 with TRBJ1-2; D gene ambiguous. CDR1 and CDR2 from the germline V gene are MNHEY and SVGAGI. This CDR3 has 14 amino acids. Trimming pared 2 bases from V and 5 bases from J, leaving 12 bases between. The CDR3 sequence: CASSYNQARYGYTF. In DNA, the CDR3 is TGTGCCAGCAGTTACAACCAGGCAAGATATGGCTACACCTTC.

This chain joins TRBV6-5 and TRBJ2-5; 11 bases are shared with TRBD2. V was clipped by 7 bases and J by 7 bases; unmatched bases: 5. The CDR3 covers 13 residues. Germline CDR1 and CDR2: MNHEY and SVGAGI. CDR3 sequence: CASTNGLAGTQYF. CDR3 in DNA: TGTGCCAGCACCAACGGACTAGCGGGGACCCAGTACTTC.

The chain employs TRBV6-6 and TRBJ1-2; weak D call: TRBD1 (6 bases). V was pared by 6 bases and J by 6 bases, with 14 bases between. CDR1 is MNHNY, CDR2 SVGAGI, per germline (reference sequence). The CDR3 runs to 13 residues. This CDR3 reads CASSRYRADGYTF. CDR3 bases: TGTGCCAGCAGCCGATACAGGGCGGATGGCTACACCTTC.

The chain has TRBV30 and TRBJ2-3; D not resolved. V lost 4 bases and J 5 bases, leaving 10 bases between the germline ends. This CDR3 contains 12 residues. CDR1 and CDR2 from the germline V gene are GTSNPN and SVGIG (reference sequence). CDR3 DNA: TGTGCCTGGACCCTGTCGGGAGATACGCAGTATTTT. Translating gives CAWTLSGDTQYF.

The V call is TRBV25-1, the J call TRBJ2-1; 8 bases align to TRBD2. This CDR3 spans 17 amino acids. CDR1 and CDR2 from the germline V gene are MGHDK and SYGVNS. Trimming cost V 4 bases and J 8 bases; bases outside gene matches: 16. The CDR3: CASSARSVSGSWYEQFF. DNA of the CDR3: TGTGCCAGCAGTGCCCGGTCAGTGAGCGGGAGTTGGTATGAGCAGTTCTTC.

This rearrangement joins TRBV27 to TRBJ2-7; D gene uncertain. The germline V gene encodes CDR1 MNHEY and CDR2 SMNVEV (reference sequence). CDR3 length: 13 residues. V was shortened by 3 bases and J by 2 bases, with 8 bases between the two germline ends. CDR3 nucleotides: TGTGCCAGCAGTTTCTCTAGACCCTACGAGCAGTACTTC. Protein product: CASSFSRPYEQYF.

J is TRBJ2-3 and V is TRBV30; 13 bases map to TRBD2. Germline V gene data show CDR1 as GTSNPN and CDR2 as SVGIG (reference sequence). J gave up 4 bases and V 3 bases, and 4 bases lay outside the gene matches. The CDR3 has 15 residues. CDR3 in amino acids: CAWSLLAGGADTQYF. CDR3 in DNA: TGTGCCTGGAGCTTACTAGCGGGAGGGGCAGATACGCAGTATTTT.

The chain uses TRBV10-3 and TRBJ2-6, with 7 bases that match TRBD1. The length of the CDR3 is 16 residues. Unmatched junction bases numbered 3, after V lost 3 bases and J lost 1 base. The germline V gene encodes CDR1 ENHRY and CDR2 SYGVKD. In DNA form, the CDR3 reads TGTGCCATCAGTGACTCGACAGGGTCTGGGGCCAACGTCCTGACTTTC. Amino acids: CAISDSTGSGANVLTF.

V gene TRBV11-3 combines with J gene TRBJ2-5; the match to TRBD1 covers 8 bases. The trim removed 6 bases at V and 5 bases at J, leaving 11 bases unmatched. Germline V gene sequence: CDR1 SGHNT, CDR2 YENEEA. This CDR3 has 15 amino acids. The CDR3 here is CASSPGGVTSETQYF. The CDR3 bases are TGTGCCAGCAGTCCAGGGGGCGTCACATCGGAGACCCAGTACTTC.

The chain employs TRBV5-5 and TRBJ1-1; TRBD1 agrees at 7 bases. CDR3 size: 17 residues. The germline gives CDR1 SGHKS, CDR2 YYEKEE (reference sequence). The junction had 15 bases not matched to a gene; V was cut back by 1 base and J by 6 bases. Written as DNA, the CDR3 is TGTGCCAGCAGCTTGTCGGCAGGGGGAACGGGTAACGCTGAAGCTTTCTTT. Protein: CASSLSAGGTGNAEAFF.

The chain joins TRBV7-8 to TRBJ1-5; no definite D call. Germline V gene data show CDR1 as SGHVS and CDR2 as FQNEAQ. The CDR3 covers 15 residues. V lost 6 bases to trimming and J lost 4 bases, with 16 bases between them. CDR3 DNA sequence: TGTGCCAGCAGTCGTCGGACTGCCTCTAATCAGCCCCAGCATTTT. It encodes CASSRRTASNQPQHF.

The rearrangement links TRBV4-1 to TRBJ1-6; TRBD1 might be the D (5 bases). In germline, CDR1 is MGHRA, CDR2 YSYEKL. V lost 1 base, J lost 4 bases, and 11 bases lay in between. The CDR3 consists of 16 residues. CDR3 region: CASSQATGTYNSPLHF. Written as DNA, the CDR3 is TGCGCCAGCAGCCAAGCTACAGGAACTTATAATTCACCCCTCCACTTT.

Notes on this clone: The same CDR3 can be traced to other DNA sequences in this sample. V usage is TRBV11-2 and J usage is TRBJ2-5; 10 positions match TRBD2. The germline CDR1 and CDR2 sequences are SGHAT and FQNNGV. The junction had 7 bases not matched to a gene; V was cut back by 1 base and J by 5 bases. This CDR3 comprises 16 residues. The CDR3 DNA is TGTGCCAGCAGCTTAGGGCTAGCGGGAGTCTGGGAGACCCAGTACTTC. It translates to CASSLGLAGVWETQYF.

Turning to this clone: The sample has other DNA sequences that encode this CDR3 too. This chain joins TRBV19 and TRBJ2-3, with D perhaps matching TRBD2 (6 bases). The CDR3 spans 14 residues. The germline V and J ends were trimmed by 3 bases and 3 bases, with 10 bases remaining between them. Germline CDR1 is LNHDA and CDR2 is SQIVND (reference sequence). The CDR3 loop reads CASSIGGTTDTQYF. DNA for the CDR3: TGTGCCAGTAGTATTGGCGGGACGACAGATACGCAGTATTTT.

V is TRBV15 and J is TRBJ2-7, with TRBD2 matching over 9 bases. Germline V gives CDR1 LNHNV, CDR2 YYDKDF (reference sequence). V lost 1 base, J lost 2 bases, and 3 bases stayed unmatched. CDR3 size: 15 residues. The CDR3 sequence: CATSRGGTSPYEQYF. The CDR3 bases are TGTGCCACCAGCAGAGGCGGGACTAGCCCCTACGAGCAGTACTTC.

The rearrangement uses TRBV9 and TRBJ1-4; TRBD1 matches at 10 bases. With 0 bases clipped from V and 6 bases from J, the junction kept 8 bases outside the gene matches. The CDR3 loop spans 17 amino acids. Per germline, CDR1 SGDLS and CDR2 YYNGEE. CDR3 coding DNA: TGTGCCAGCAGCGTAGACCCGACAGGGGGCGCGGATGAAAAACTGTTTTTT. This codes for CASSVDPTGGADEKLFF.

This chain joins TRBV30 and TRBJ2-7; D unclear. The CDR3 loop spans 11 amino acids. V was cut by 2 bases and J by 2 bases, with 4 bases left in between. In germline, CDR1 is GTSNPN, CDR2 SVGIG (reference sequence). CDR3 coding DNA: TGTGCCTGGAGTAGAGCCTACGAGCAGTACTTC. Its translation is CAWSRAYEQYF.

V gene TRBV6-1 combines with J gene TRBJ2-6; 10 bases are shared with TRBD2. Losses at the gene ends were 4 bases for V and 0 bases for J; bases not matched to a gene: 3. Germline V gene data show CDR1 as MNHNS and CDR2 as SASEGT. The CDR3 has 17 amino acids. The CDR3 protein is CASSGSGRPSGANVLTF. CDR3 DNA sequence: TGTGCCAGCAGTGGTAGCGGGAGGCCCTCTGGGGCCAACGTCCTGACTTTC.

V and J are TRBV6-5 and TRBJ1-1, with D perhaps matching TRBD1 (6 bases). This CDR3 contains 12 residues. CDR1 and CDR2 from the germline V gene are MNHEY and SVGAGI. With 8 bases removed from V and 8 bases from J, the gap between germline ends came to 15 bases. CDR3 sequence reads: CASLTGQSEAFF. The CDR3 DNA follows: TGTGCCAGCCTAACAGGGCAATCCGAAGCTTTCTTT.

The genes are TRBV5-1 and TRBJ1-1, with no clear D. The V gene's germline CDR1 is SGHRS and CDR2 YFSETQ. With 3 bases removed from V and 3 bases from J, the gap between germline ends came to 12 bases. The CDR3 contains 14 residues. The CDR3 nucleotides read TGCGCCAGCAGCTCGACTAGCGGGGACACTGAAGCTTTCTTT. The encoded protein is CASSSTSGDTEAFF. Supplemented by reference TRBV5-1 and TRBJ1-1, the full variable domain reads KAGVTQTPRYLIKTRGQQVTLSCSPISGHRSVSWYQQTPGQGLQFLFEYFSETQRNKGNFPGRFSGRQFSNSRSEMNVSTLELGDSALYLCASSSTSGDTEAFFGQGTRLTVV.

V gene TRBV6-6 combines with J gene TRBJ2-5, with D possibly matching TRBD1 (7 bases). The J call is uncertain, as TRBJ2-7 better fits the DNA end. Germline CDR1 and CDR2: MNHNY and SVGAGI (reference sequence). The CDR3 totals 14 residues. This chain's CDR3 is CASSFRGATYEQYF. CDR3 in DNA: TGTGCCAGCAGTTTCAGGGGGGCAACCTACGAGCAGTACTTC.